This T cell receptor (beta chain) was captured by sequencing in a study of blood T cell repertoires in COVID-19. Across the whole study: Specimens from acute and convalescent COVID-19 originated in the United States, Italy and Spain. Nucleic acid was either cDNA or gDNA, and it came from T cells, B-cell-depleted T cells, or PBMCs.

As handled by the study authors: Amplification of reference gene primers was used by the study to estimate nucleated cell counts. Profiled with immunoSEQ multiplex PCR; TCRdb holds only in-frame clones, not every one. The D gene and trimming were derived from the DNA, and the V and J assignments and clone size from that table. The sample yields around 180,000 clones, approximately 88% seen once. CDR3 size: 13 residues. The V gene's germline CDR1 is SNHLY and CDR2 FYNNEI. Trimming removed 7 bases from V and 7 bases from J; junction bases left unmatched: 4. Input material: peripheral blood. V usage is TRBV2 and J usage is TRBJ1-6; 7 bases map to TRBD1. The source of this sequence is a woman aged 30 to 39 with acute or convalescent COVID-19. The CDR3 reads CASTRDRNSPLHF. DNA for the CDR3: TGTGCCAGCACCCGGGACAGAAATTCACCCCTCCACTTT.